This TCR beta chain came from a study of regulatory T cells in long-lasting Graves disease. Specified time point: persistent/refractory GD, antithyroid drugs over 5 years with positive TRAb. From RNA extracted from PBMCs, the TCR library was made. In this cohort, patients came from an endocrinology department located in Xi'an, China. Note on this clonotype: Its antigen is undetermined.

Researchers made TCR beta libraries by using iRepertoire HTBI primers and running Arm-PCR on CDR3 regions. MiXCR, applied by TCRdb to the multiplex PCR reads, yields one record per CDR3 protein. Among 300,000 to 400,000 distinct CDR3 sequences listed, about 19% were seen once. Whole-study findings and limits: It was in persistent disease that TRBV28, TRBJ1-2 and TRBJ2-5 were favored. For persistent Graves' patients, TCR diversity was lower than for newly diagnosed ones. Relative to new patients (roughly 1,000), persistent patients exhibited greater sharing of public clonotypes (approximately 3,000).

The CDR3 totals 15 residues. The V and J ends lost 4 bases and 6 bases respectively, with 19 bases between them. Germline values: CDR1 SGHTA, CDR2 FQGNSA. The specimen was peripheral blood mononuclear cells (PBMCs), collected when the disease was refractory, from a patient treated with antithyroid drugs. This clonotype was obtained from a female donor with Graves disease. The chain employs TRBV7-2 and TRBJ2-7, with a possible D match to TRBD2 (5 bases). The CDR3 loop reads CASSSKRRESVEQYF. Here the CDR3 DNA reads TGTGCCAGCAGCTCGAAACGACGGGAATCCGTCGAGCAGTACTTC.